These T cell receptor beta chains were read from a single sample in a study of cytomegalovirus exposure and HLA in healthy donors. TCRdb keeps only in-frame clones here, not all; method: immunoSEQ multiplex PCR. The data contain more than 100,000 clones, approximately 90% of them singletons. The sequencing sample was made of PBMCs. These receptors were taken from a woman aged 25 to 39 in good health and CMV-seronegative. Both conserved end residues are part of each CDR3. The D gene is left open where the match is weak. Size is omitted from some rows. Given values are once, few, many or a class for expanded clones.

CDR3aa: CASSPTGEFSHF
CDR3nt: TGTGCCAGCAGCCCGACAGGGGAGTTCTCACATTTT
d_gene: TRBD1
abundance: NA
v_gene: TRBV7-9
j_gene: TRBJ2-3

CDR3aa: CASSAGQGATRAFF
CDR3nt: TGTGCCAGCAGTGCGGGACAGGGTGCCACACGAGCTTTCTTT
d_gene: TRBD1
abundance: NA
v_gene: TRBV6-5
j_gene: TRBJ1-1

CDR3aa: CAITDRGLGNQPQHF
CDR3nt: TGTGCCATCACCGACAGGGGGCTTGGCAATCAGCCCCAGCATTTT
d_gene: NA
abundance: once
v_gene: TRBV21-1
j_gene: TRBJ1-5

CDR3aa: CASRVGRGPYNEQFF
CDR3nt: TGTGCCAGCCGGGTCGGCAGGGGGCCCTACAATGAGCAGTTCTTC
d_gene: TRBD1
abundance: NA
v_gene: TRBV7-9
j_gene: TRBJ2-1

CDR3aa: CASNQGSGANVLTF
CDR3nt: TGTGCCAGTAACCAGGGGTCTGGGGCCAACGTCCTGACTTTC
d_gene: NA
abundance: once
v_gene: TRBV19
j_gene: TRBJ2-6

CDR3aa: CASSQDGGMRTEAFF
CDR3nt: TGCGCCAGCAGCCAAGATGGGGGGATGAGGACTGAAGCTTTCTTT
d_gene: NA
abundance: NA
v_gene: TRBV4-3
j_gene: TRBJ1-1

CDR3aa: CASSQDQGAGGNEQFF
CDR3nt: TGCGCCAGCAGCCAAGATCAGGGGGCGGGTGGTAATGAGCAGTTCTTC
d_gene: TRBD1
abundance: many
v_gene: TRBV4-3
j_gene: TRBJ2-1

CDR3aa: CASSPVVASNEQYF
CDR3nt: TGTGCCAGCAGCCCCGTGGTAGCGAGCAACGAGCAGTACTTC
d_gene: NA
abundance: NA
v_gene: TRBV6-5
j_gene: TRBJ2-7

CDR3aa: CASSLMQGAPLHF
CDR3nt: TGTGCCAGCAGCTTAATGCAGGGGGCACCCCTCCACTTT
d_gene: TRBD1
abundance: NA
v_gene: TRBV7-3
j_gene: TRBJ1-6

CDR3aa: CASSQDHGNTAYNEQFF
CDR3nt: TGCGCCAGCAGCCAAGATCACGGGAACACAGCATACAATGAGCAGTTCTTC
d_gene: NA
abundance: NA
v_gene: TRBV4-1
j_gene: TRBJ2-1

CDR3aa: CASSKGTTGTYEQYF
CDR3nt: TGTGCCAGCAGCAAAGGGACGACAGGGACCTACGAGCAGTACTTC
d_gene: NA
abundance: NA
v_gene: TRBV21-1
j_gene: TRBJ2-7

CDR3aa: CASSLGGGGLEQFF
CDR3nt: TGTGCCAGCAGCTTAGGGGGCGGGGGTCTCGAGCAGTTCTTC
d_gene: TRBD2
abundance: once
v_gene: TRBV7-8
j_gene: TRBJ2-1

CDR3aa: CASSLGQGSGYTF
CDR3nt: TGCGCCAGCAGCCTGGGACAGGGTAGTGGCTACACCTTC
d_gene: TRBD1
abundance: NA
v_gene: TRBV4-1
j_gene: TRBJ1-2

CDR3aa: CASSQDASDNEQFF
CDR3nt: TGCGCCAGCAGCCAAGATGCTAGCGACAATGAGCAGTTCTTC
d_gene: NA
abundance: NA
v_gene: TRBV4-3
j_gene: TRBJ2-1

CDR3aa: CASSFGLAGEQYF
CDR3nt: TGTGCCAGCAGTTTTGGACTAGCGGGCGAGCAGTACTTC
d_gene: TRBD2
abundance: NA
v_gene: TRBV28
j_gene: TRBJ2-7

CDR3aa: CASSSGQTEAFF
CDR3nt: TGCGCCAGCAGCTCGGGACAGACTGAAGCTTTCTTT
d_gene: TRBD1
abundance: NA
v_gene: TRBV5-1
j_gene: TRBJ1-1

CDR3aa: CASSMGHRESTEAFF
CDR3nt: TGTGCCAGTAGTATGGGACACAGGGAATCTACTGAAGCTTTCTTT
d_gene: NA
abundance: NA
v_gene: TRBV19
j_gene: TRBJ1-1

CDR3aa: CASSLNPGGTEAFF
CDR3nt: TGTGCCAGCAGTCTTAACCCTGGAGGGACTGAAGCTTTCTTT
d_gene: NA
abundance: NA
v_gene: TRBV27
j_gene: TRBJ1-1

CDR3aa: CASSWDRAQGQPQHF
CDR3nt: TGTGCCAGCAGCTGGGACAGGGCCCAGGGTCAGCCCCAGCATTTT
d_gene: TRBD1
abundance: once
v_gene: TRBV5-5
j_gene: TRBJ1-5

CDR3aa: CASSSPSLQETQYF
CDR3nt: TGTGCCAGCAGCTCTCCCTCTCTCCAAGAGACCCAGTACTTC
d_gene: NA
abundance: NA
v_gene: TRBV7-2
j_gene: TRBJ2-5

CDR3aa: CASSVSPTGNRETQYF
CDR3nt: TGCGCCAGCAGCGTCAGCCCGACAGGGAATCGGGAGACCCAGTACTTC
d_gene: TRBD1
abundance: once
v_gene: TRBV5-1
j_gene: TRBJ2-5

CDR3aa: CASSTAGGGEQYF
CDR3nt: TGTGCCAGCAGCACGGCGGGGGGGGGCGAGCAGTACTTC
d_gene: TRBD2
abundance: NA
v_gene: TRBV7-9
j_gene: TRBJ2-7

CDR3aa: CASSLTGVSYEQYF
CDR3nt: TGTGCCAGCAGCTTAACAGGGGTCTCCTACGAGCAGTACTTC
d_gene: TRBD1
abundance: NA
v_gene: TRBV7-9
j_gene: TRBJ2-7

CDR3aa: CASSPSWDRAYEQYF
CDR3nt: TGTGCCAGCAGCCCAAGCTGGGACAGGGCATACGAGCAGTACTTC
d_gene: TRBD1
abundance: NA
v_gene: TRBV7-9
j_gene: TRBJ2-7

CDR3aa: CASSPRGSGANVLTF
CDR3nt: TGTGCCAGCAGCCCCAGGGGGTCCGGGGCCAACGTCCTGACTTTC
d_gene: NA
abundance: NA
v_gene: TRBV21-1
j_gene: TRBJ2-6

CDR3aa: CASSLPPASGRLETQYF
CDR3nt: TGTGCTAGCAGCCTCCCCCCGGCCAGCGGAAGATTGGAGACCCAGTACTTC
d_gene: NA
abundance: NA
v_gene: TRBV7-7
j_gene: TRBJ2-5

CDR3aa: CASSLEGYQPQHF
CDR3nt: TGTGCCAGCAGCTTAGAGGGGTATCAGCCCCAGCATTTT
d_gene: NA
abundance: once
v_gene: TRBV7-9
j_gene: TRBJ1-5

CDR3aa: CASSQDRTANSNQPQHF
CDR3nt: TGCGCCAGCAGCCAAGATCGGACAGCTAATAGCAATCAGCCCCAGCATTTT
d_gene: NA
abundance: NA
v_gene: TRBV4-3
j_gene: TRBJ1-5

CDR3aa: CAISRQGSGANVLTF
CDR3nt: TGTGCCATCAGTCGTCAGGGGTCCGGGGCCAACGTCCTGACTTTC
d_gene: NA
abundance: many
v_gene: TRBV10-3
j_gene: TRBJ2-6

CDR3aa: CASSSGNGEQYF
CDR3nt: TGTGCCAGTAGTAGCGGGAATGGCGAGCAGTACTTC
d_gene: NA
abundance: NA
v_gene: TRBV19
j_gene: TRBJ2-7

CDR3aa: CASSFIGISTDTQYF
CDR3nt: TGCGCCAGCAGCTTTATCGGGATTAGCACAGATACGCAGTATTTT
d_gene: NA
abundance: NA
v_gene: TRBV5-1
j_gene: TRBJ2-3

CDR3aa: CASSQASGRTDTQYF
CDR3nt: TGCGCCAGCAGCCAAGCGTCGGGGAGGACAGATACGCAGTATTTT
d_gene: NA
abundance: NA
v_gene: TRBV4-3
j_gene: TRBJ2-3

CDR3aa: CASSMAPTPGTQYF
CDR3nt: TGTGCCAGTAGTATGGCCCCGACTCCTGGTACGCAGTATTTT
d_gene: NA
abundance: NA
v_gene: TRBV19
j_gene: TRBJ2-3

CDR3aa: CASSLAPGQGETQYF
CDR3nt: TGTGCCAGCAGCTTGGCCCCGGGACAAGGAGAGACCCAGTACTTC
d_gene: NA
abundance: NA
v_gene: TRBV5-6
j_gene: TRBJ2-5

CDR3aa: CASSQVTTDGELFF
CDR3nt: TGCGCCAGCAGCCAAGTCACAACAGACGGGGAGCTGTTTTTT
d_gene: NA
abundance: few
v_gene: TRBV4-3
j_gene: TRBJ2-2

CDR3aa: CASSSTLAGGPTDTQYF
CDR3nt: TGCGCCAGCAGCTCAACCCTAGCGGGAGGGCCCACAGATACGCAGTATTTT
d_gene: TRBD2
abundance: NA
v_gene: TRBV5-1
j_gene: TRBJ2-3

CDR3aa: CATSRVTGLPPRQETQYF
CDR3nt: TGTGCCACCAGCAGAGTGACGGGGTTGCCACCCCGACAAGAGACCCAGTACTTC
d_gene: NA
abundance: NA
v_gene: TRBV15
j_gene: TRBJ2-5

CDR3aa: CASSRTGQEQFF
CDR3nt: TGTGCCAGCAGCCGGACAGGCCAAGAGCAGTTCTTC
d_gene: TRBD1
abundance: NA
v_gene: TRBV27
j_gene: TRBJ2-1